This is a list of T cell receptor beta chains from one sample in a study of shared clonotypes between healthy human individuals. Repertoires were generated with immunoSEQ multiplex PCR, while TCRdb's copy carries only in-frame clones and drops some. The table records 2 million to 2.5 million clones, 85% to 95% of them present only once. Sequenced material: naive CD4+ T cells sorted from blood. The receptors originated from a man in his late teens or twenties in good health. CDR3s include the opening cysteine and the closing phenylalanine or tryptophan. A D gene is named only where the DNA matches it firmly. Some rows mark clone size as missing; the rest say once, few, many or name a class of expanded clone.

>NA|17|TRBV30|TRBJ2-7|NA
CAWSVQIKTSSSYEQYF
TGTGCCTGGAGTGTACAAATTAAAACGTCCTCATCCTACGAGCAGTACTTC
>NA|15|TRBV30|TRBJ2-7|NA
CAWSYPSFNSYEQYF
TGTGCCTGGAGTTACCCGTCGTTTAACTCCTACGAGCAGTACTTC
>NA|14|TRBV5-1|TRBJ2-7|TRBD2
CASSAGTSGYEQYF
TGCGCCAGCAGCGCGGGGACTAGCGGCTACGAGCAGTACTTC
>NA|15|TRBV7-9|TRBJ1-6|TRBD1
CASSYLQGDNSPLHF
TGTGCCAGCAGCTATCTACAGGGGGATAATTCACCCCTCCACTTT
>NA|13|TRBV6-5|TRBJ2-1|TRBD1
CASSPDRGGVQFF
TGTGCCAGCAGTCCCGACAGGGGTGGTGTGCAGTTCTTC
>NA|19|TRBV4-1|TRBJ1-5|NA
CASSQDQAGSLNSNQPQHF
TGCGCCAGCAGCCAAGACCAGGCGGGATCGCTGAATAGCAATCAGCCCCAGCATTTT
>NA|11|TRBV20-1|TRBJ2-5|NA
CSAQGGETQYF
TGCAGTGCTCAAGGGGGGGAGACCCAGTACTTC
>NA|14|TRBV11-2|TRBJ1-5|NA
CASSLDEGYQPQHF
TGTGCCAGCAGCTTAGATGAGGGTTATCAGCCCCAGCATTTT
>once|14|TRBV7-2|TRBJ2-7|TRBD2
CASSATSGVYEQYF
TGTGCCAGCAGCGCTACTAGCGGCGTCTACGAGCAGTACTTC
>NA|15|TRBV6-5|TRBJ1-1|TRBD1
CASSNQGTENTEAFF
TGTGCCAGCAGTAACCAAGGGACAGAGAACACTGAAGCTTTCTTT
>NA|18|TRBV7-2|TRBJ2-5|TRBD1
CASSLAASGGLASETQYF
TGTGCCAGCAGCTTAGCAGCTTCAGGGGGATTGGCATCCGAGACCCAGTACTTC
>NA|12|TRBV19|TRBJ2-7|TRBD2
CASTPGGGEQYF
TGTGCCAGTACCCCGGGGGGTGGAGAGCAGTACTTC
>NA|14|TRBV9|TRBJ2-2|NA
CASSGVQGTGELFF
TGTGCCAGCAGCGGAGTACAGGGAACCGGGGAGCTGTTTTTT
>NA|14|TRBV30|TRBJ2-1|TRBD2
CAWSIAGGWDEQFF
TGTGCCTGGAGTATAGCGGGGGGCTGGGATGAGCAGTTCTTC
>NA|16|TRBV30|TRBJ1-5|TRBD1
CAWNPEGPGGNQPQHF
TGTGCCTGGAATCCAGAGGGTCCAGGGGGTAATCAGCCCCAGCATTTT
>NA|16|TRBV4-1|TRBJ2-5|TRBD2
CASSQARGLVEETQYF
TGCGCCAGCAGCCAAGCGCGGGGACTAGTAGAAGAGACCCAGTACTTC
>NA|15|TRBV5-1|TRBJ1-6|NA
CASSPIGTSDSPLHF
TGCGCCAGCAGCCCGATCGGTACATCGGATTCACCCCTCCACTTT